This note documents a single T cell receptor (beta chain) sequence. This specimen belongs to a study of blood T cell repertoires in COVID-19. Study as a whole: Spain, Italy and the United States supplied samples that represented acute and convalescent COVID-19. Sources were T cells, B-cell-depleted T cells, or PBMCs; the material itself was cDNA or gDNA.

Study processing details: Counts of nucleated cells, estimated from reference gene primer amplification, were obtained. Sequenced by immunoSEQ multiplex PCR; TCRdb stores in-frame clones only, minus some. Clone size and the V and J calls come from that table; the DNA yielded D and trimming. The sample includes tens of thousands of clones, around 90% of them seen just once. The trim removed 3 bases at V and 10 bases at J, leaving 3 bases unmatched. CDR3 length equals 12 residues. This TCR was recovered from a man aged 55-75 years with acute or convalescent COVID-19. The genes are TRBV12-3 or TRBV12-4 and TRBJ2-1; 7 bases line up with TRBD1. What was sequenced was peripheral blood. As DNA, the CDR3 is TGTGCCAGCAGTTTCGGGACAGACGAGCAGTTCTTC. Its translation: CASSFGTDEQFF.